This TCR beta chain was sequenced for a study of spatial heterogeneity in lung cancer. Background on the study: On average, each unique TCR and UMI combination appeared more than ten times in raw reads.

Time point defined: sample taken at primary tumor resection. TCRdb reanalysed the 5' RACE reads using MiXCR and keeps one entry per CDR3 protein. Counted here are around 63,000 distinct CDR3 sequences, nearly 6.5% occurring once; the ten biggest clones make up over 12%. The V gene's germline CDR1 is LGHNA and CDR2 YNFKEQ. Trimming removed 4 bases from V and 10 bases from J; junction bases left unmatched: 5. The CDR3 extends over 13 amino acids. This receptor was identified in a female donor with early-stage non-small cell lung cancer. The V gene is TRBV4-2, the J gene TRBJ2-1; 9 bases are a match to TRBD2. This material consisted of PBMCs, taken at surgery. CDR3 nucleotides: TGTGCCAGCAGCCGGACTAGCGCATCAGAGCAGTTCTTC. It codes for CASSRTSASEQFF.